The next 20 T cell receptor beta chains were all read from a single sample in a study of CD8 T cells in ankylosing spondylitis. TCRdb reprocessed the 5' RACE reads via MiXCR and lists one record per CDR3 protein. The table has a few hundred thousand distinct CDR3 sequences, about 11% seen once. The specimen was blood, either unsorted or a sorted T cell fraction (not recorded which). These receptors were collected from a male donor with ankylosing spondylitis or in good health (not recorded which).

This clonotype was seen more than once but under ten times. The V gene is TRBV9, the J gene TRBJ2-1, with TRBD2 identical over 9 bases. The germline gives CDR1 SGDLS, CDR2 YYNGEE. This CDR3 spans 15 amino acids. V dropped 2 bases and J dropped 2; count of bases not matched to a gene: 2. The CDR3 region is CASSVSGRPYNEQFF. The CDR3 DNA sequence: TGTGCCAGCAGCGTGAGCGGGAGGCCCTACAATGAGCAGTTCTTC.

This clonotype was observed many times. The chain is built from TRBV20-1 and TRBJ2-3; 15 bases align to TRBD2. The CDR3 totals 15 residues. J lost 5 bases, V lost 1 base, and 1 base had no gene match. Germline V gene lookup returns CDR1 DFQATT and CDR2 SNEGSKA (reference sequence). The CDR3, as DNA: TGCAGTGCTAGAGGGACTAGCGGGAGGGAAGATACGCAGTATTTT. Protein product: CSARGTSGREDTQYF.

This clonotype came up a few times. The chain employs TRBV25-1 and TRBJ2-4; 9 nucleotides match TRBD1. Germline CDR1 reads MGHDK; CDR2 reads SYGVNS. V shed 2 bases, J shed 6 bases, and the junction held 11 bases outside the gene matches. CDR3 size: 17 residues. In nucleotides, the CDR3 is TGTGCCAGCAGTGAACCTCTCGGGGACAGGGAGGGAAACATTCAGTACTTC. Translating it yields CASSEPLGDREGNIQYF.

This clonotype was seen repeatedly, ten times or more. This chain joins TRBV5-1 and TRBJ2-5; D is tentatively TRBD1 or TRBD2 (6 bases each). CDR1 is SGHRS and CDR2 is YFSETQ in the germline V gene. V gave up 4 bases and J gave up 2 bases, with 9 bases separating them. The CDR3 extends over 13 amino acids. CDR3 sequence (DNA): TGCGCCAGCAGCCCGGGGGCTCAAGAGACCCAGTACTTC. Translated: CASSPGAQETQYF.

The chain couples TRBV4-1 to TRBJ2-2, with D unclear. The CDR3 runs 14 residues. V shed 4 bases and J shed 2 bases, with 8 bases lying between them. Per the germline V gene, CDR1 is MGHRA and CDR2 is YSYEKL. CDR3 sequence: CASSLRINTGELFF. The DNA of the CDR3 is TGCGCCAGCAGCCTCCGGATAAACACCGGGGAGCTGTTTTTT.

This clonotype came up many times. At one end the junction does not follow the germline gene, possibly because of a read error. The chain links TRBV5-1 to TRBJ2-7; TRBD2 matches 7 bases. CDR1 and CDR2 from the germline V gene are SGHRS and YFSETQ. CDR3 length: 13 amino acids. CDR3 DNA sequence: TGTGCCAGCAGCTTGGGGGGGACCTACGAGCAGTACTTC. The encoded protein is CASSLGGTYEQYF.

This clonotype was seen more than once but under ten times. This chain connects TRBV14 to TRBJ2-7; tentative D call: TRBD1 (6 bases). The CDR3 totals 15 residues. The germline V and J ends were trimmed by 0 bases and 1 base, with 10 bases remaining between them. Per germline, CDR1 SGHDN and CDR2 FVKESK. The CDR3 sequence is CASSQDTGQSYEQYF. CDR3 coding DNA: TGTGCCAGCAGCCAAGATACCGGACAGTCCTACGAGCAGTACTTC.

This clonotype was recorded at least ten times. CDR3 bases: TGCAGTGCACCCAAAGGAGTGAACACTGAAGCTTTCTTT. Residues: CSAPKGVNTEAFF. The rearrangement uses TRBV20-1 and TRBJ1-1; D is unclear. The germline V and J ends were trimmed by 6 bases and 0 bases, with 11 bases remaining between them. Germline V gene sequence: CDR1 DFQATT, CDR2 SNEGSKA (reference sequence). This CDR3 is built from 13 residues.

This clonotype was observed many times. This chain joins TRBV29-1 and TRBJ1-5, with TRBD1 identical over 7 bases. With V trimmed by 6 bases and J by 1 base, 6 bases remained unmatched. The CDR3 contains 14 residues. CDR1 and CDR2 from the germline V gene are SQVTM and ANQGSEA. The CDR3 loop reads CSVRGAGSNQPQHF. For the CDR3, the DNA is TGCAGCGTCAGGGGGGCCGGGAGCAATCAGCCCCAGCATTTT.

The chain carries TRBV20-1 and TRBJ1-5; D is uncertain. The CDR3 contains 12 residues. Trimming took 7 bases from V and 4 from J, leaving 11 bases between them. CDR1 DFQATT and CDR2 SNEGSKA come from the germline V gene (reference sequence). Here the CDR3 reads CSVDSQNQPQHF. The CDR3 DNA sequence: TGCAGTGTGGACTCCCAGAATCAGCCCCAGCATTTT.

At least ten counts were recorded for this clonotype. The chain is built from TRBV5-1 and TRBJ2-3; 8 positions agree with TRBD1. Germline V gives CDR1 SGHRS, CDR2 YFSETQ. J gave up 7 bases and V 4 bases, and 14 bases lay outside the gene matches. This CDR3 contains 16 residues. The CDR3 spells CASSPRGQEVPHTQYF. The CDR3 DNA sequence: TGCGCCAGCAGCCCTAGGGGACAGGAAGTTCCGCATACGCAGTATTTT. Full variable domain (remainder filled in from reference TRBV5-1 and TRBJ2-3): KAGVTQTPRYLIKTRGQQVTLSCSPISGHRSVSWYQQTPGQGLQFLFEYFSETQRNKGNFPGRFSGRQFSNSRSEMNVSTLELGDSALYLCASSPRGQEVPHTQYFGPGTRLTVL.

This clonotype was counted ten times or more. The CDR3 sequence: CASSRGASSYEQYF. The CDR3 DNA reads as TGCGCCAGCAGCCGGGGGGCAAGCTCCTACGAGCAGTACTTC. The chain is built from TRBV5-1 and TRBJ2-7; D is perhaps TRBD2 (7 bases). Germline V gene sequence: CDR1 SGHRS, CDR2 YFSETQ. The CDR3 is made up of 14 amino acids. V shed 4 bases and J shed 0 bases, with 11 bases lying between them.

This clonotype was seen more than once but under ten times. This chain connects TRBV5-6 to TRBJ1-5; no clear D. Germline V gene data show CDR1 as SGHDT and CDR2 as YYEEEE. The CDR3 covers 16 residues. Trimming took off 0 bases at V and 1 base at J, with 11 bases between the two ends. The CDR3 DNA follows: TGTGCCAGCAGCTTGGCCCCGAGCGGGAGCAATCAGCCCCAGCATTTT. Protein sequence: CASSLAPSGSNQPQHF.

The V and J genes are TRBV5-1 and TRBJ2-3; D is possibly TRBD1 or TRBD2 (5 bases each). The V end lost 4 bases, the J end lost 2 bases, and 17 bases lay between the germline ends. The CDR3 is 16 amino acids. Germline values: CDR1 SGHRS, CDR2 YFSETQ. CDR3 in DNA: TGCGCCAGCAGCGTGGGGACGGAGGATTACACAGATACGCAGTATTTT. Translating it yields CASSVGTEDYTDTQYF. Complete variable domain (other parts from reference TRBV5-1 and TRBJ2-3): KAGVTQTPRYLIKTRGQQVTLSCSPISGHRSVSWYQQTPGQGLQFLFEYFSETQRNKGNFPGRFSGRQFSNSRSEMNVSTLELGDSALYLCASSVGTEDYTDTQYFGPGTRLTVL.

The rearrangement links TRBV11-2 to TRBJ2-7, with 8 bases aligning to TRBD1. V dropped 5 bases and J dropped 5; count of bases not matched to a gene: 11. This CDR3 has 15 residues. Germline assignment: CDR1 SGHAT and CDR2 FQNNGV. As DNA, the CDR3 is TGTGCCAGCAGCCCCCATCCGGGACAGGTGGACGAGCAGTACTTC. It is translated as CASSPHPGQVDEQYF. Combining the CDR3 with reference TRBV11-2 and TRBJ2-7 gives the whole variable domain EAGVAQSPRYKIIEKRQSVAFWCNPISGHATLYWYQQILGQGPKLLIQFQNNGVVDDSQLPKDRFSAERLKGVDSTLKIQPAKLEDSAVYLCASSPHPGQVDEQYFGPGTRLTVT.

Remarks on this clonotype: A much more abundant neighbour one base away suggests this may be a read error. Here the CDR3 reads CASSQVGRHHGYTF. The DNA of the CDR3 is TGTGCCAGCAGCCAAGTTGGAAGGCACCATGGCTACACCTTC. The chain is built from TRBV3-1 and TRBJ1-2; D is ambiguous. Deletions cut 1 base from V and 6 bases from J, with 12 bases between. Germline loops: CDR1 LGHDT, CDR2 YNNKEL (reference sequence). CDR3 length: 14 amino acids.

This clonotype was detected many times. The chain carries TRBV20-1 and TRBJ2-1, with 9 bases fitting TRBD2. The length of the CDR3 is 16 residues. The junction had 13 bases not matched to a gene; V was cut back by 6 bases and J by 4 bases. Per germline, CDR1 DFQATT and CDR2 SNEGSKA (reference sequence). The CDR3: CSASPASGITYNEQFF. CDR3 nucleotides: TGCAGTGCCTCACCCGCTAGCGGGATCACGTACAATGAGCAGTTCTTC.

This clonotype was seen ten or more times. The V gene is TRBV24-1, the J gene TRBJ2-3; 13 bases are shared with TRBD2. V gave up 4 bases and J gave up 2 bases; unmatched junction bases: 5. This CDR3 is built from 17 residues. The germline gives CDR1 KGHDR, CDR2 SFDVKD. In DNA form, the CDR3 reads TGTGCCACCAGTGACCACGGACTAGCGGGGGACACAGATACGCAGTATTTT. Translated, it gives CATSDHGLAGDTDTQYF.

The CDR3 coding sequence is TGTGCCAGCAGCCTTGAAAGACTAGTGAATGAGCAGTTCTTC. Encoded protein: CASSLERLVNEQFF. The chain uses TRBV7-8 and TRBJ2-1; tentatively, D is TRBD2 (6 bases). Germline V gene data show CDR1 as SGHVS and CDR2 as FQNEAQ. With 5 bases removed from V and 7 bases from J, the gap between germline ends came to 15 bases. The CDR3 totals 14 residues.

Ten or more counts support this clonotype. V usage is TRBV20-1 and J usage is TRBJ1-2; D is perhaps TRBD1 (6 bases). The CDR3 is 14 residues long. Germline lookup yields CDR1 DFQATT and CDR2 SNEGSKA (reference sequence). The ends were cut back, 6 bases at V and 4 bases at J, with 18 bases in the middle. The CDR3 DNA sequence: TGCAGTGCGTACGCGGGGGGCGCTTCCTATGGCTACACCTTC. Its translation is CSAYAGGASYGYTF.